The 23 T cell receptor beta chains listed next were all sequenced from one sample in a study of blood T cells in healthy people across ages. A second roughly 6 to 11 cycle PCR used barcoded and J-beta primers. MiXCR, run by TCRdb on the 5' RACE reads, gives a single entry per CDR3 protein. The repertoire holds around 1,000,000 distinct CDR3 sequences, with 20% to 25% as singletons. In addition, the sample was reused for a study of T cells of mothers and their children.

Source material: blood. The receptors here all came from a girl aged 2 to 9 in good health.

This chain's CDR3 is CAISGGLAPYEQYF. CDR3 nucleotides: TGTGCCATCAGTGGGGGACTAGCACCCTACGAGCAGTACTTC. The chain joins TRBV10-3 to TRBJ2-7; 9 bases match TRBD2. With 4 bases clipped from V and 2 bases from J, the junction kept 3 bases outside the gene matches. CDR3 size: 14 residues. Germline-derived CDR1 and CDR2 are ENHRY and SYGVKD.

The gene calls are TRBV10-3 and TRBJ1-5; D is unclear. CDR1 is ENHRY, CDR2 SYGVKD, per germline. V lost 8 bases, J lost 6 bases, and 17 bases lay in between. The CDR3 is made up of 14 amino acids. CDR3 sequence: CAIGREGSGQPQHF. The CDR3 DNA reads TGTGCCATCGGGAGGGAGGGCTCGGGTCAGCCCCAGCATTTT.

In this sample, this clonotype turned up a few times. The chain couples TRBV20-1 to TRBJ1-4, with D possibly TRBD1 on 5 matching bases. The germline gives CDR1 DFQATT, CDR2 SNEGSKA (reference sequence). This CDR3 is 14 amino acids long. This CDR3 is CIEKGVLGDEKLFF. The CDR3 nucleotides are TGCATCGAGAAAGGGGTGCTTGGGGATGAAAAACTGTTTTTT.

This clonotype was counted only a few times. This sequence joins TRBV6-5 and TRBJ2-5, with 7 bases aligning to TRBD1. The J call may be wrong; the DNA end is better matched by TRBJ2-7. The CDR3 is made up of 13 amino acids. CDR1 and CDR2 from the germline V gene are MNHEY and SVGAGI. This CDR3 is CASSKTGSGEQYF. The CDR3 coding sequence is TGTGCCAGCAGTAAGACAGGGTCTGGCGAGCAGTACTTC.

This chain links TRBV5-6 with TRBJ2-7; D gene ambiguous. The CDR3 has 12 residues. V dropped 0 bases and J dropped 7 bases, with 8 bases sitting between them. From germline, CDR1 is SGHDT and CDR2 YYEEEE. CDR3 nucleotide sequence: TGTGCCAGCAGCTTGGGACAACTAGAGCAGTACTTC. It is translated as CASSLGQLEQYF.

This chain joins TRBV12-3 or TRBV12-4 and TRBJ2-5; 9 bases fit TRBD2. The CDR3 covers 16 residues. V was pared by 0 bases and J by 6 bases, with 8 bases of the junction left unmatched. This CDR3 reads CASSLAGGLAGKTQYF. CDR3 DNA: TGTGCCAGCAGTTTAGCGGGTGGGCTAGCGGGAAAGACCCAGTACTTC.

The CDR3 DNA reads TGTGCCAGCGTACCCACAGGGGCGCCGTATGGCTACACCTTC. Its translation is CASVPTGAPYGYTF. The rearrangement links TRBV3-1 to TRBJ1-2; 7 bases are a match to TRBD1. Germline trimming cut 8 bases from V and 5 bases from J; bases unmatched to any gene: 11. The CDR3 is made up of 14 amino acids. Per the germline V gene, CDR1 is LGHDT and CDR2 is YNNKEL (reference sequence).

This clonotype was seen a handful of times. The V gene is TRBV29-1, the J gene TRBJ2-1; no reliable D call. There are 13 residues in the CDR3. Per the germline V gene, CDR1 is SQVTM and CDR2 is ANQGSEA. Trimming removed 4 bases from V and 1 base from J, with 8 bases in between. The CDR3 region is CSVGTDSYNEQFF. CDR3 in DNA: TGCAGCGTTGGGACGGATTCCTACAATGAGCAGTTCTTC.

A word on this clonotype: At one boundary the junction diverges from the germline segment, which might be a read error. J is TRBJ2-5 and V is TRBV12-3 or TRBV12-4, with D perhaps matching TRBD1 or TRBD2 (6 bases each). The CDR3 is 11 residues long. CDR3 DNA sequence: TGTGCCAGCATCCCCGTCGGGGGCGAGTTCTTC. Its translation: CASIPVGGEFF.

The chain joins TRBV4-2 to TRBJ1-4, with 7 bases matching TRBD1. The CDR3 consists of 15 residues. Germline trimming cut 4 bases from V and 8 bases from J; bases unmatched to any gene: 10. Germline assignment: CDR1 LGHNA and CDR2 YNFKEQ. CDR3: CASSPRRQGGEKLFF. The CDR3 nucleotides read TGTGCCAGCAGCCCTCGACGACAGGGAGGCGAAAAACTGTTTTTT.

This clonotype showed up just a few times. The chain employs TRBV7-3 and TRBJ2-5, with D possibly being TRBD2 (6 bases). From germline, CDR1 is SGHTA and CDR2 FQGTGA. V lost 4 bases and J lost 4, with 16 bases in between. CDR3 length: 15 amino acids. The CDR3 DNA is TGTGCCAGCAGCTACACCCGGGAGTCTGGAGAGACCCAGTACTTC. This translates into CASSYTRESGETQYF.

This clonotype was counted a few times. One end of the junction is discordant with germline, which a read error may explain. The gene calls are TRBV29-1 and TRBJ1-2, with 7 bases lining up with TRBD1. Germline loops: CDR1 SQVTM, CDR2 ANQGSEA. This CDR3 is 13 amino acids long. CDR3 protein: CSVDTGAVYGYAF. The CDR3 DNA is TGCAGCGTTGATACAGGGGCCGTCTATGGCTACGCCTTC.

V is TRBV18 and J is TRBJ1-6, with a weak D call TRBD1 (6 bases). With 2 bases removed from V and 5 bases from J, the gap between germline ends came to 10 bases. The CDR3 extends over 15 amino acids. CDR1 is KGHSH and CDR2 is LQKENI in the germline V gene. The CDR3 protein is CASSPGTLNNSPLHF. CDR3 DNA sequence: TGTGCCAGCTCACCAGGGACACTAAATAATTCACCCCTCCACTTT.

V is TRBV3-1 and J is TRBJ2-7; D ambiguous. Deletions cut 0 bases from V and 3 bases from J, with 18 bases between. CDR1 LGHDT and CDR2 YNNKEL come from the germline V gene (reference sequence). The CDR3 is made up of 17 amino acids. The CDR3 DNA follows: TGTGCCAGCAGCCAAGAAGAAGACCCCAACCAACTCTACGAGCAGTACTTC. Amino acid sequence: CASSQEEDPNQLYEQYF.

The chain has TRBV6-5 and TRBJ2-1, with D maybe TRBD2 (6 bases). The J call is doubtful: the DNA matches TRBJ2-7 better. The V gene's germline CDR1 is MNHEY and CDR2 SVGAGI. The CDR3 loop spans 14 amino acids. In nucleotides, the CDR3 is TGTGCCAGCAGTTACGGGGGGACTGCCTACGAGCAGTACTTC. It translates to CASSYGGTAYEQYF.

The table lists this clonotype with a count of one. This chain joins TRBV6-1 and TRBJ2-2; the D gene is possibly TRBD1 (7 bases). Germline CDR1 MNHNS, CDR2 SASEGT. CDR3 length: 15 residues. Deletions cut 5 bases from V and 3 bases from J, with 13 bases between. The CDR3 loop reads CASSILRGDTGELFF. CDR3 sequence (DNA): TGTGCCAGCAGTATTCTCAGGGGGGACACCGGGGAGCTGTTTTTT.

The J gene is TRBJ2-5, the V gene TRBV5-1; possible D gene TRBD1, 7 bases. The CDR3 runs to 15 residues. V dropped 4 bases and J dropped 3 bases, with 16 bases sitting between them. Germline-derived CDR1 and CDR2 are SGHRS and YFSETQ. The CDR3 DNA sequence: TGCGCCAGCAGCATTGGGCGGGACAGCAAAGAGACCCAGTACTTC. Residues: CASSIGRDSKETQYF. The full variable domain, with the rest looked up from reference TRBV5-1 and TRBJ2-5, is KAGVTQTPRYLIKTRGQQVTLSCSPISGHRSVSWYQQTPGQGLQFLFEYFSETQRNKGNFPGRFSGRQFSNSRSEMNVSTLELGDSALYLCASSIGRDSKETQYFGPGTRLLVL.

This chain joins TRBV29-1 and TRBJ2-3, with TRBD2 matching 10 bases. This CDR3 is 11 amino acids long. V dropped 7 bases and J dropped 11; count of bases not matched to a gene: 6. Per the germline V gene, CDR1 is SQVTM and CDR2 is ANQGSEA. Written as DNA, the CDR3 is TGCAGCGGAAAACTAGCGGGGCAGCAGTATTTT. Translated, it gives CSGKLAGQQYF.

The chain is built from TRBV20-1 and TRBJ2-5; no firm D call. This CDR3 has 13 residues. V lost 0 bases, J lost 1 base, and 6 bases lay in between. Germline V gene lookup returns CDR1 DFQATT and CDR2 SNEGSKA (reference sequence). The CDR3 here is CSARDPGQETQYF. In nucleotides, the CDR3 is TGCAGTGCTAGAGATCCAGGCCAAGAGACCCAGTACTTC.

The rearrangement uses TRBV6-1 and TRBJ2-5, with 11 bases identical to TRBD2. Trimming at V came to 6 bases and at J to 5 bases, leaving 11 bases not matched to a gene. Looked up from germline, CDR1 is MNHNS and CDR2 is SASEGT. This CDR3 is 16 amino acids long. In nucleotides, the CDR3 is TGTGCCAGCAGGTTTCTACTAGCGGGAGAGTGGGAGACCCAGTACTTC. Residues: CASRFLLAGEWETQYF.

In regard to this clonotype: An end of the junction does not agree with germline; a read error may underlie this. The chain combines TRBV7-2 with TRBJ1-2; 9 nucleotides agree with TRBD1. This CDR3 spans 13 amino acids. Germline CDR1 is SGHTA and CDR2 is FQGNSA. The CDR3 bases are TGTGCCAGCGGCTTTCGTACAGGGGGCGGCTACACCTTC. It specifies CASGFRTGGGYTF.

The chain carries TRBV20-1 and TRBJ2-5; 10 nucleotides align to TRBD1. Gene TRBJ2-7 matches the end of the DNA better, so the J call may be wrong. The CDR3 totals 14 residues. CDR1 and CDR2 (germline): DFQATT, SNEGSKA (reference sequence). The CDR3 loop is CSARRTGGRYEQYF. CDR3 nucleotide sequence: TGCAGTGCTAGGAGGACAGGGGGTCGCTACGAGCAGTACTTC.

The chain recombines TRBV20-1 with TRBJ2-5, with TRBD2 as a possible D gene (5 bases). V lost 1 base to trimming and J lost 7 bases, with 13 bases between them. This CDR3 has 13 amino acids. Germline V gives CDR1 DFQATT, CDR2 SNEGSKA (reference sequence). The CDR3: CSARVASLGTQYF. DNA for the CDR3: TGCAGTGCTAGAGTTGCTAGCTTGGGGACCCAGTACTTC.